These T cell receptor beta chains were read from a single sample in a study of OX40 agonist ivuxolimab in advanced cancers. TCRdb's table, derived via immunoSEQ multiplex PCR, lists solely in-frame clones and lacks some. Here the sample spans tens of thousands of clones, roughly 82% being singletons. The specimen comprised CD4+ or CD8+ T cells sorted from blood, sampled in a trial of the OX40 agonist ivuxolimab. These receptors all stem from an adult with an advanced solid tumor such as melanoma, head and neck, liver or kidney cancer. Each CDR3 is given with its conserved first and last residue. The D gene is left open where the match is weak. Clone size, where shown, is once, few, many, or a class for clones that have expanded.

>15|TRBD2|TRBJ2-1|-|TRBV11-3
TGTGCCAGCAGCCCCCTAGCGGGAGCGTCCAATGAGCAGTTCTTC
CASSPLAGASNEQFF
>15|TRBD2|TRBJ2-3|-|TRBV7-6
TGTGCCAGCAGCTTGGAGGGAGGGGACACAGATACGCAGTATTTT
CASSLEGGDTDTQYF
>15|TRBD1|TRBJ2-7|-|TRBV6-6
TGTGCCAGCAGTTTCAGGACAGGGGATGATTGCGAGCAGTACTTC
CASSFRTGDDCEQYF
>16|-|TRBJ2-2|-|TRBV10-3
TGTGCCATCAGTGATCCGGGACACCGTTACACCGGGGAGCTGTTTTTT
CAISDPGHRYTGELFF
>12|-|TRBJ2-7|-|TRBV30
TGTGCCTGGAGTTCCAGGTTCTACGAGCAGTACTTC
CAWSSRFYEQYF
>16|-|TRBJ1-2|once|TRBV30
TGTGCCCAACGGGGGCAGGGCTCCCCCTGGTCGGATGGCTACACCTTC
CAQRGQGSPWSDGYTF
>13|-|TRBJ2-7|-|TRBV5-1
TGCGCCAGCAGCTTGACAGTAGACTACGAGCAGTACTTC
CASSLTVDYEQYF
>11|-|TRBJ2-1|-|TRBV25-1
TGTGCCAATCACTTTGCCGATGAGCAGTTCTTC
CANHFADEQFF
>15|TRBD2|TRBJ2-3|few|TRBV7-3
TGTGCCAGCAGCTTAGCGGGAGGGAGCACAGATACGCAGTATTTT
CASSLAGGSTDTQYF
>13|-|TRBJ2-7|-|TRBV28
TGTGCCAGCAGCCTCGACGGGACCTACGAGCAGTACTTC
CASSLDGTYEQYF
>12|TRBD1|TRBJ2-1|-|TRBV28
TGTGCCAGCAGCCTGGGACAGGTAGCGCAGTTCTTC
CASSLGQVAQFF
>14|-|TRBJ1-2|-|TRBV5-4
TGTGCCAGCAGCTTGGCCAGGGAATATTATGGCTACACCTTC
CASSLAREYYGYTF
>16|TRBD1|TRBJ2-2|-|TRBV7-9
TGTGCCAGCAGCTCTAGGGGACAGGGCCGCACCGGGGAGCTGTTTTTT
CASSSRGQGRTGELFF
>12|-|TRBJ1-2|-|TRBV7-9
TGTGCCAGCAGCTGGACCCCGGAGGGCTACACCTTC
CASSWTPEGYTF
>12|-|TRBJ2-7|-|TRBV6-5
TGTGCCAGCAGTGAAGGGCCGTACGAGCAGTACTTC
CASSEGPYEQYF
>15|TRBD2|TRBJ2-3|-|TRBV10-1
TGCGCCAGCAGTGATACTAGCGGACTCACAGATACGCAGTATTTT
CASSDTSGLTDTQYF
>16|-|TRBJ2-1|-|TRBV28
TGTGCCAGCAGGGATCCTCAGGGGTTCCCCTACAATGAGCAGTTCTTC
CASRDPQGFPYNEQFF
>14|-|TRBJ2-3|-|TRBV9
TGTGCCAGCAGCGTGCAGGGCCTCACAGATACGCAGTATTTT
CASSVQGLTDTQYF
>15|TRBD1|TRBJ1-2|-|TRBV2
TGTGCCAGCAGTGAAGGGACAGGGATTTCCTATGGCTACACCTTC
CASSEGTGISYGYTF
>13|-|TRBJ2-6|-|TRBV2
TGTGCCACCTACCGGGGAACGGCCAACGTCCTGACTTTC
CATYRGTANVLTF
>12|-|TRBJ1-1|-|TRBV29-1
TGCAGCGCCCGAGGGCCCGGACAGAGAACTTTCTTT
CSARGPGQRTFF
>12|-|TRBJ2-7|once|TRBV28
TGTGCCAGCAGTTTGCCCCTTTACGAGCAGTACTTC
CASSLPLYEQYF
>17|-|TRBJ2-7|-|TRBV7-3
TGTGCCAGCAGCTTAATTAGCCGTCGGGGAGTAGGCTACGAGCAGTACTTC
CASSLISRRGVGYEQYF
>15|TRBD1|TRBJ2-5|-|TRBV2
TGTGCCAGCACCGAAAGGACAGGGTTTTTCGAGACCCAGTACTTC
CASTERTGFFETQYF
>14|-|TRBJ1-5|-|TRBV7-9
TGTGCCAGCAGCTTCGGGACGCACAATCAGCCCCAGCATTTT
CASSFGTHNQPQHF
>15|-|TRBJ2-1|-|TRBV11-2
TGTGCCAGCAGCTTAGGCAGCCTCTCCTACAATGAGCAGTTCTTC
CASSLGSLSYNEQFF
>13|-|TRBJ2-7|-|TRBV4-2
TGTGCCAGCAGCCAAGACCGATACTACGAGCAGTACTTC
CASSQDRYYEQYF
>15|TRBD1|TRBJ2-2|-|TRBV7-6
TGTGCCAGCAGTCCTCGGACAGGGGACACCGGGGAGCTGTTTTTT
CASSPRTGDTGELFF
>14|-|TRBJ2-1|-|TRBV7-9
TGTGCCAGCAGCCCCAGGGCCGTCGACAATGAGCAGTTCTTC
CASSPRAVDNEQFF
>14|-|TRBJ2-3|-|TRBV6-4
TGTGCCAGCAGTCGTACGGGAGAGGCAGATACGCAGTATTTT
CASSRTGEADTQYF
>15|-|TRBJ1-2|-|TRBV7-9
TGTGCCAGCAGCTTCGGACAGCTCGTGAACTATGGCTACACCTTC
CASSFGQLVNYGYTF
>14|-|TRBJ1-5|few|TRBV6-1
TGTGCCAGCAGTGAATCGGGGGGCCATCAGCCCCAGCATTTT
CASSESGGHQPQHF
>15|TRBD2|TRBJ2-7|-|TRBV4-2
TGTGCCAGCAGCCAAGAGGTCGCGGGAGGCCACGAGCAGTACTTC
CASSQEVAGGHEQYF
>14|-|TRBJ1-2|-|TRBV19
TGTGCCAGTAGTCCAGGGTTTGGGAACTATGGCTACACCTTC
CASSPGFGNYGYTF
>16|TRBD2|TRBJ2-5|-|TRBV11-3
TGTGCCAGCAGCCCGGGACTAGCGGGGCTACAAGAGACCCAGTACTTC
CASSPGLAGLQETQYF
>15|TRBD1|TRBJ2-3|-|TRBV7-9
TGTGCCAGCAGCACCCGGGACAGACCAGAAGATACGCAGTATTTT
CASSTRDRPEDTQYF
>17|-|TRBJ2-7|once|TRBV7-9
TGTGCCAGCAGCCCCCCCCTAGGCGGGCTTTCCTCCTACGAGCAGTACTTC
CASSPPLGGLSSYEQYF
>15|-|TRBJ2-7|once|TRBV7-9
TGTGCCAGCATAAACCGGGACGGAGTGGACTACGAGCAGTACTTC
CASINRDGVDYEQYF